These T cell receptor beta chains were read from a single sample in a study of T cell responses to AZD1222 COVID-19 vaccine. Sequencing used immunoSEQ multiplex PCR; TCRdb keeps in-frame clones, though not all of them. The sample records about 120,000 clones, roughly nine tenths being singletons. Here the sequenced sample was peripheral blood, taken on day 0 of AZD1222 vaccination. These receptors were obtained from an adult in good health. Both conserved end residues are part of each CDR3. Each record gives: J gene, D gene, V gene, CDR3 protein, CDR3 DNA. A D gene is named only where the DNA matches it firmly.

J: TRBJ2-3; D: NA; V: TRBV13; CDR3: CASSFTDTQYF; DNA: TGTGCCAGCAGCTTCACAGATACGCAGTATTTT
J: TRBJ2-3; D: TRBD2; V: TRBV19; CDR3: CASSSGLVGLTDTQYF; DNA: TGTGCCAGTAGTAGTGGACTAGTCGGTCTCACAGATACGCAGTATTTT
J: TRBJ1-5; D: NA; V: TRBV18; CDR3: CASSVGQGRSGQPQHF; DNA: TGTGCCAGCTCCGTAGGGCAGGGGAGATCGGGGCAGCCCCAGCATTTT
J: TRBJ1-1; D: TRBD1; V: TRBV28; CDR3: CASSFRGRNTEAFF; DNA: TGTGCCAGCAGTTTCAGGGGGCGCAACACTGAAGCTTTCTTT
J: TRBJ2-7; D: TRBD2; V: TRBV27; CDR3: CASSLSSGTSSYEQYF; DNA: TGTGCCAGCAGTTTATCTAGCGGGACGAGCTCCTACGAGCAGTACTTC
J: TRBJ1-1; D: NA; V: TRBV7-9; CDR3: CASSLARQWNTEAFF; DNA: TGTGCCAGCAGCTTAGCCCGACAGTGGAACACTGAAGCTTTCTTT
J: TRBJ1-2; D: NA; V: TRBV5-8; CDR3: CASSLGHFYGYTF; DNA: TGTGCCAGCAGCTTGGGTCATTTCTATGGCTACACCTTC
J: TRBJ1-2; D: NA; V: TRBV24-1; CDR3: CATSDPLSRQEEDGYTF; DNA: TGTGCCACCAGTGATCCCCTAAGTCGACAGGAGGAGGATGGCTACACCTTC
J: TRBJ2-2; D: NA; V: TRBV27; CDR3: CASSLNGGRNTGELFF; DNA: TGTGCCAGCAGTTTAAACGGTGGGAGGAATACCGGGGAGCTGTTTTTT
J: TRBJ1-2; D: TRBD1; V: TRBV29-1; CDR3: CSVQTGGSYGYTF; DNA: TGCAGCGTACAGACAGGGGGTTCCTATGGCTACACCTTC